One sample yielded the 19 T cell receptor beta chains listed below, sequenced in a study of CD8 T cells in ankylosing spondylitis. Study-level findings and limits: Among TCR beta sequences, a motif of several highly homologous variants appeared characteristic of ankylosing spondylitis blood.

These receptors' targets are unknown. Each CDR3 protein gets one entry after TCRdb re-called the 5' RACE reads with MiXCR. The table lists tens of thousands of distinct CDR3 sequences, about 8.1% of them singletons. The specimen sequenced was blood, either unsorted or a sorted T cell fraction (not recorded which). The receptor set was obtained from a male donor with ankylosing spondylitis.

Only a few counts were recorded for this clonotype. This chain uses TRBV6-1 with TRBJ2-3; D perhaps matches TRBD1 (7 bases). V was cut by 6 bases and J by 5 bases, with 18 bases left in between. Per germline, CDR1 MNHNS and CDR2 SASEGT. This CDR3 spans 15 amino acids. CDR3 coding DNA: TGTGCCAGCAGCTCCGACAGGGAGGCTGAAGATACGCAGTATTTT. As protein: CASSSDREAEDTQYF.

This clonotype was seen ten or more times. The rearrangement links TRBV7-2 to TRBJ2-3; the match to TRBD2 covers 10 bases. V dropped 3 bases and J dropped 0; count of bases not matched to a gene: 0. CDR1 is SGHTA and CDR2 is FQGNSA in the germline V gene. The CDR3 sequence is 15 residues long. CDR3 protein: CASSLTSGSTDTQYF. CDR3 sequence (DNA): TGTGCCAGCAGCTTGACTAGCGGGAGCACAGATACGCAGTATTTT.

This clonotype was found a few times. The rearrangement links TRBV20-1 to TRBJ2-7; 9 bases map to TRBD2. Germline values: CDR1 DFQATT, CDR2 SNEGSKA (reference sequence). J lost 4 bases, V lost 5 bases, and 15 bases had no gene match. The CDR3 runs 16 residues. The CDR3 protein is CSAGPARDSGSYEQYF. The CDR3 coding sequence is TGCAGTGCTGGGCCCGCGCGGGATAGCGGGAGTTACGAGCAGTACTTC.

V usage is TRBV5-4 and J usage is TRBJ2-5; D perhaps matches TRBD2 (5 bases). Trimming took 0 bases from V and 1 from J, leaving 13 bases between them. Looked up from germline, CDR1 is SGHNT and CDR2 is YYREEE (reference sequence). The CDR3 loop spans 16 amino acids. The CDR3 bases are TGTGCCAGCAGCTTGGGAGGGAACCCCCCCCAAGAGACCCAGTACTTC. Residues: CASSLGGNPPQETQYF.

This clonotype has ten or more counts. The chain is built from TRBV16 and TRBJ2-7; D is possibly TRBD2 (5 bases). Trimming stripped 3 bases from V and 1 base from J, with 7 bases between. The CDR3 is 13 amino acids. The germline gives CDR1 KGHSY, CDR2 FQNENV. The CDR3 DNA follows: TGTGCCAGCAGCCAGTCGGGATCCTACGAGCAGTACGTC. Translation gives CASSQSGSYEQYV.

This clonotype turned up a few times. CDR3 DNA: TGTGCCCGGGGAGCCGGGGAGCTGTTTTTT. Residues: CARGAGELFF. The gene calls are TRBV6-1 and TRBJ2-2, with D maybe TRBD2 (5 bases). V was cut by 11 bases and J by 6 bases, with 7 bases left in between. This CDR3 has 10 residues. CDR1 is MNHNS, CDR2 SASEGT, per germline.

Only a few counts were recorded for this clonotype. This chain connects TRBV2 to TRBJ2-4, with 7 bases lining up with TRBD2. This CDR3 is built from 18 residues. Germline V lookup: CDR1 SNHLY, CDR2 FYNNEI. V gave up 2 bases and J gave up 0 bases; unmatched junction bases: 10. CDR3 in amino acids: CASSEKGLLTLAKNIQYF. CDR3 DNA: TGTGCCAGCAGTGAAAAGGGACTACTCACTCTAGCCAAAAACATTCAGTACTTC.

This clonotype was recorded many times. The chain uses TRBV29-1 and TRBJ2-1, with 9 bases identical to TRBD2. Germline V gene lookup returns CDR1 SQVTM and CDR2 ANQGSEA. The CDR3 consists of 14 residues. V was pared by 6 bases and J by 3 bases, with 6 bases of the junction left unmatched. DNA of the CDR3: TGCAGCGTGCGCTTAGCGGGAGACTACAATGAGCAGTTCTTC. This sequence encodes CSVRLAGDYNEQFF.

This clonotype was seen more than once but under ten times. The genes are TRBV20-1 and TRBJ2-5; 8 bases line up with TRBD2. This CDR3 has 17 amino acids. Germline lookup yields CDR1 DFQATT and CDR2 SNEGSKA (reference sequence). Trimming took 1 base from V and 5 from J; bases not matched to a gene: 15. The CDR3 loop reads CSARGQYKREMEETQYF. CDR3 coding DNA: TGCAGTGCTAGAGGTCAATATAAGCGGGAGATGGAGGAGACCCAGTACTTC.

Here the CDR3 reads CSISGQVQETQYF. In DNA form, the CDR3 reads TGCAGTATAAGCGGACAGGTTCAAGAGACCCAGTACTTC. This rearrangement joins TRBV29-1 to TRBJ2-5; 7 bases agree with TRBD1. The CDR3 length is 13 residues. The germline CDR1 and CDR2 sequences are SQVTM and ANQGSEA.

This clonotype was detected many times. The chain employs TRBV27 and TRBJ2-7; the match to TRBD1 covers 12 bases. This CDR3 contains 14 residues. CDR1 is MNHEY, CDR2 SMNVEV, per germline (reference sequence). After removal of 5 bases from V and 6 bases from J, the junction contained 5 bases not matched to a gene. Here the CDR3 DNA reads TGTGCCAGCAGTCTGGGACAGGGGGCTGGCGAGCAGTACGTC. Its protein product is CASSLGQGAGEQYV.

This clonotype was counted many times. The chain has TRBV27 and TRBJ1-5; TRBD1 matches at 8 bases. The J segment lost 7 bases and the V segment lost 7 bases, leaving 9 bases of the junction unmatched. Germline V gene data show CDR1 as MNHEY and CDR2 as SMNVEV (reference sequence). The CDR3 is 14 amino acids. The CDR3 DNA reads as TGTGCCAGCACCCGGCCGGGGGACAGGCAGCCCCAGCATTTT. Its translation: CASTRPGDRQPQHF.

This chain connects TRBV2 to TRBJ2-7, with 7 bases fitting TRBD1. With V trimmed by 8 bases and J by 4 bases, 8 bases remained unmatched. The CDR3 runs to 13 residues. In germline, CDR1 is SNHLY, CDR2 FYNNEI. Here the CDR3 reads CASGDRDRYEQYV. The CDR3 DNA is TGTGCCAGCGGCGACCGGGACAGATACGAGCAGTACGTC.

The rearrangement joins TRBV7-9 to TRBJ2-2, with 10 bases aligning to TRBD2. Germline CDR1 SEHNR, CDR2 FQNEAQ (reference sequence). The CDR3 runs 15 residues. V lost 6 bases, J lost 6 bases, and 7 bases stayed unmatched. The CDR3 region is CASSSLAGVAGELFF. CDR3 DNA: TGTGCCAGCAGTAGTCTAGCGGGAGTGGCCGGGGAGCTGTTTTTT.

The chain is built from TRBV30 and TRBJ2-4; D may be TRBD2 (5 bases). Trimming took 0 bases from V and 1 from J, leaving 13 bases between them. The germline V gene has CDR1 GTSNPN and CDR2 SVGIG (reference sequence). The CDR3 runs to 16 residues. This CDR3 is CAWSVPPRRAKNIQYF. DNA for the CDR3: TGTGCCTGGAGTGTACCTCCGAGGAGGGCCAAAAACATTCAGTACTTC.

CDR3 DNA sequence: TGCAGTGTTCCGGACACCCCCCTCACAGATACGCAGTATTTT. Translated, it gives CSVPDTPLTDTQYF. The V and J genes are TRBV20-1 and TRBJ2-3, with D perhaps matching TRBD1 (5 bases). The CDR3 has 14 residues. The V end was cut by 7 bases, the J end by 2 bases, with 16 bases between. Germline V CDR1 and CDR2: DFQATT, SNEGSKA (reference sequence).

This clonotype was picked up a small number of times. The V call is TRBV27, the J call TRBJ2-5; 7 bases fit TRBD1. The CDR3 has 14 residues. Looked up from germline, CDR1 is MNHEY and CDR2 is SMNVEV (reference sequence). The ends lost 5 bases at V and 2 bases at J; junction bases unmatched: 5. The CDR3 nucleotides read TGTGCCAGCAGTCCCAGGGGGTATCAAGAGACCCAGTACTTC. Its protein is CASSPRGYQETQYF.

CDR3 sequence: CASGLVLREYSTDTQYF. Here the CDR3 DNA reads TGTGCTAGTGGTTTGGTACTGCGGGAGTATAGCACAGATACGCAGTATTTT. V gene TRBV12-5 combines with J gene TRBJ2-3; TRBD2 matches at 7 bases. Per the germline V gene, CDR1 is LGHNT and CDR2 is FRNRAP. The length of the CDR3 is 17 residues. With 0 bases clipped from V and 0 bases from J, the junction kept 6 bases outside the gene matches.

This clonotype has more than one count but fewer than ten. CDR3 DNA: TGTGCCAGCAGACCGGGACAGGCGGCCGGGGAGCTGTTTTTT. It yields the protein CASRPGQAAGELFF. This chain links TRBV27 with TRBJ2-2, with 8 bases lining up with TRBD1. The CDR3 totals 14 residues. Germline lookup yields CDR1 MNHEY and CDR2 SMNVEV (reference sequence). The V segment lost 6 bases and the J segment 6 bases; nucleotides outside the gene matches: 6.